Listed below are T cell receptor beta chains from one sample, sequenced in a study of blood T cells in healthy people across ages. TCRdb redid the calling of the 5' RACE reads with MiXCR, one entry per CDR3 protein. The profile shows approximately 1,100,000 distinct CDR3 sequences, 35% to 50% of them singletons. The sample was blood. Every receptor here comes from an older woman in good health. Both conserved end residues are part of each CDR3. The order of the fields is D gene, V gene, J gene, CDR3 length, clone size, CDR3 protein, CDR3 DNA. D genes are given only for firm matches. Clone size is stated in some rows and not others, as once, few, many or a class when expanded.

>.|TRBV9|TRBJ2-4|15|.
CASSVDSGEANIQYF
TGTGCCAGCAGCGTAGACTCAGGGGAAGCAAACATTCAGTACTTC
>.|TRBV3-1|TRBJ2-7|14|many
CASSQGTGAYEQYF
TGTGCCAGCAGCCAAGGGACGGGGGCCTACGAGCAGTACTTC
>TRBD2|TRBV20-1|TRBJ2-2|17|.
CSASVGTSGRATGELFF
TGCAGTGCTAGCGTAGGGACTAGCGGGAGGGCCACCGGGGAGCTGTTTTTT
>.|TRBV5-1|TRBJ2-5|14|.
CASSPPGGNNEQYF
TGCGCCAGCAGCCCCCCCGGGGGAAACAATGAGCAGTACTTC
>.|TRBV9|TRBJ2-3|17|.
CASSSNAGGGRTDTQYF
TGTGCCAGCAGCTCCAATGCAGGTGGGGGACGCACAGATACGCAGTATTTT
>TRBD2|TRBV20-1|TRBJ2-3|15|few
CSASRRLAGTDTQYF
TGCAGTGCTAGCAGAAGACTAGCGGGCACAGATACGCAGTATTTT
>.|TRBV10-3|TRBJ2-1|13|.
CAISEWIYNERFF
TGTGCCATTAGTGAGTGGATATACAATGAGCGGTTCTTC
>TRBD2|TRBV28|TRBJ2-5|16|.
CASSRGLAGEEEAQYF
TGTGCCAGCAGTAGAGGACTAGCGGGAGAGGAAGAGGCCCAGTACTTC
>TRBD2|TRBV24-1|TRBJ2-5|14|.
CATSIAGVGETQYF
TGTGCCACCAGTATAGCGGGAGTGGGGGAGACCCAGTACTTC
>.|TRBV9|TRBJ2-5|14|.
CASSVDPLRGEQYF
TGTGCCAGCAGCGTAGACCCCTTAAGGGGGGAGCAGTACTTC
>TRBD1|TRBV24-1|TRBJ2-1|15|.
CATSDQGQVYNEQFF
TGTGCCACCAGTGATCAGGGACAGGTGTACAATGAGCAGTTCTTC
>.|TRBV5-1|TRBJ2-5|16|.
CASSSRRIGVQETQYF
TGCGCCAGCAGTTCTCGTCGTATCGGGGTACAAGAGACCCAGTACTTC
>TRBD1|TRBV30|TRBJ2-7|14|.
CAGGQGGPPYEQYF
TGTGCGGGGGGACAGGGGGGTCCCCCCTACGAGCAGTACTTC
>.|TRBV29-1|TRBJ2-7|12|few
CSVSDRTYEQYF
TGCAGCGTTTCCGACAGAACCTACGAGCAGTACTTC
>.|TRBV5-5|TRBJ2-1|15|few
CASSLDGQGYNEQFF
TGTGCCAGCAGCTTGGATGGACAAGGATACAATGAGCAGTTCTTC
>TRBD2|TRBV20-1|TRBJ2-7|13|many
CSYLAGGPGEQYF
TGCAGCTACTTAGCGGGAGGGCCTGGGGAGCAGTACTTC
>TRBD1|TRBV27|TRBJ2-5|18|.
CASSLTRTGSLGQETQYF
TGTGCCAGCAGTTTAACTAGGACAGGGTCTCTGGGGCAAGAGACCCAGTACTTC